The next 14 T cell receptor beta chains were all read from a single sample in a study of blood T cell repertoires in COVID-19. The protocol was immunoSEQ multiplex PCR, while the TCRdb copy is restricted to in-frame clones and leaves out a portion. The data show over 200,000 clones, roughly 87% seen once. Sequencing was carried out using peripheral blood. The source of these receptors is a middle-aged man with active or convalescent COVID-19.

The chain joins TRBV4-1 to TRBJ1-2, with unresolved D. The CDR3 covers 15 residues. Germline CDR1 is MGHRA and CDR2 is YSYEKL. Deletions cut 1 base from V and 4 bases from J, with 13 bases between. CDR3 amino acids: CASSQGGRPIYGYTF. DNA for the CDR3: TGCGCCAGCAGCCAAGGCGGCAGACCAATCTATGGCTACACCTTC.

V is TRBV18 and J is TRBJ2-3, with 8 bases fitting TRBD2. The CDR3 sequence is 15 residues long. CDR1 KGHSH and CDR2 LQKENI come from the germline V gene. After removal of 4 bases from V and 0 bases from J, the junction contained 3 bases not matched to a gene. CDR3 nucleotides: TGTGCCAGCTCACAGCGGGGGCCGAGCACAGATACGCAGTATTTT. Translation gives CASSQRGPSTDTQYF.

V usage is TRBV27 and J usage is TRBJ1-5; the match to TRBD1 covers 8 bases. The trim removed 3 bases at V and 5 bases at J, leaving 3 bases unmatched. Germline V gene sequence: CDR1 MNHEY, CDR2 SMNVEV (reference sequence). The CDR3 extends over 14 amino acids. The CDR3: CASSLPGGDQPQHF. CDR3 nucleotides: TGTGCCAGCAGTTTGCCAGGGGGCGATCAGCCCCAGCATTTT.

The chain carries TRBV10-2 and TRBJ2-1, with 14 nucleotides matching TRBD2. The CDR3 spans 18 residues. Germline CDR1 WSHSY, CDR2 SAAADI. V shed 9 bases, J shed 10 bases, and the junction held 20 bases outside the gene matches. CDR3 sequence: CASDSGTSGRGDRREQFF. The CDR3 region has the DNA TGCGCCAGTGATTCCGGGACTAGCGGGAGAGGGGACCGGCGGGAGCAGTTCTTC.

The V call is TRBV11-3, the J call TRBJ2-5; no clear D gene. Trimming removed 3 bases from V and 3 bases from J, with 8 bases in between. The CDR3 runs 13 residues. Germline CDR1 SGHNT, CDR2 YENEEA. CDR3 amino acids: CASSFNGEETQYF. For the CDR3, the DNA is TGTGCCAGCAGCTTCAACGGAGAAGAGACCCAGTACTTC.

V gene TRBV6-1 combines with J gene TRBJ1-2; 8 nucleotides match TRBD1. Germline V gene sequence: CDR1 MNHNS, CDR2 SASEGT. V dropped 3 bases and J dropped 8; count of bases not matched to a gene: 11. The CDR3 extends over 15 amino acids. DNA of the CDR3: TGTGCCAGCAGTGAGATTGGACAGGGAGTGGGAGGCTACACCTTC. It codes for CASSEIGQGVGGYTF.

The V gene is TRBV12-5, the J gene TRBJ1-1; no clear D. Germline CDR1 is LGHNT and CDR2 is FRNRAP. Trimming left V 2 bases short and J 6 bases short, with 4 bases between. This CDR3 comprises 11 residues. Here the CDR3 reads CASGLSPEAFF. The CDR3 DNA follows: TGTGCTAGTGGTTTGTCTCCTGAAGCTTTCTTT.

The CDR3 coding sequence is TGTGCCTGGGGGGACACCTTCAATCAGCCCCAGCATTTT. Translated, it gives CAWGDTFNQPQHF. The rearrangement links TRBV30 to TRBJ1-5; possible D gene TRBD1, 6 bases. V gave up 5 bases and J gave up 3 bases, with 11 bases separating them. Germline CDR1 and CDR2: GTSNPN and SVGIG (reference sequence). The CDR3 loop spans 13 amino acids.

The chain couples TRBV5-6 to TRBJ1-2; a possible D gene is TRBD1 (6 bases). The CDR3 consists of 14 residues. V lost 4 bases and J lost 8, with 18 bases in between. Per the germline V gene, CDR1 is SGHDT and CDR2 is YYEEEE. CDR3 sequence (DNA): TGTGCCAGCAGCGGGGACATGGGAAGAAGGGGCTACACCTTC. It yields the protein CASSGDMGRRGYTF. The full variable domain, completed using reference TRBV5-6 and TRBJ1-2, is DAGVTQSPTHLIKTRGQQVTLRCSPKSGHDTVSWYQQALGQGPQFIFQYYEEEERQRGNFPDRFSGHQFPNYSSELNVNALLLGDSALYLCASSGDMGRRGYTFGSGTRLTVV.

V is TRBV9 and J is TRBJ1-2; 7 bases fit TRBD1. CDR3 length: 16 residues. From germline, CDR1 is SGDLS and CDR2 YYNGEE. Unmatched junction bases numbered 16, after V lost 3 bases and J lost 8 bases. As DNA, the CDR3 is TGTGCCAGCAGCGGAGGGCGGGGACAGACCTCTATGGGCTACACCTTC. This encodes CASSGGRGQTSMGYTF.

This chain joins TRBV13 and TRBJ2-7; D is possibly TRBD2 (6 bases). This CDR3 is built from 15 residues. Germline V gene data show CDR1 as PRHDT and CDR2 as FYEKMQ (reference sequence). V was trimmed by 5 bases and J by 2 bases, leaving 16 bases between them. The DNA for the CDR3 is TGTGCCAGCAGCAGAGGGGCGGGGATCACCTACGAGCAGTACTTC. It codes for CASSRGAGITYEQYF.

The V gene is TRBV29-1, the J gene TRBJ1-3; 7 bases match TRBD1. V lost 3 bases, J lost 1 base, and 3 bases stayed unmatched. CDR3 size: 14 residues. CDR1 SQVTM and CDR2 ANQGSEA come from the germline V gene. CDR3: CSVERQGSGNTIYF. CDR3 sequence (DNA): TGCAGCGTTGAGAGACAGGGATCTGGAAACACCATATATTTT.

The rearrangement links TRBV30 to TRBJ1-4; 9 bases are shared with TRBD1. This CDR3 contains 16 residues. Germline loops: CDR1 GTSNPN, CDR2 SVGIG (reference sequence). The ends lost 0 bases at V and 7 bases at J; junction bases unmatched: 9. Written as DNA, the CDR3 is TGTGCCTGGAGTGTCGACACAGGGGGCAAGGGTGAAAAACTGTTTTTT. The encoded protein is CAWSVDTGGKGEKLFF.

The CDR3 sequence: CASSPTGVFYGYTF. In DNA, the CDR3 is TGTGCCAGCAGCCCTACAGGCGTCTTTTATGGCTACACCTTC. The chain is built from TRBV27 and TRBJ1-2; D may be TRBD1 (5 bases). The CDR3 has 14 amino acids. With 6 bases removed from V and 5 bases from J, the gap between germline ends came to 16 bases. CDR1 is MNHEY, CDR2 SMNVEV, per germline (reference sequence).